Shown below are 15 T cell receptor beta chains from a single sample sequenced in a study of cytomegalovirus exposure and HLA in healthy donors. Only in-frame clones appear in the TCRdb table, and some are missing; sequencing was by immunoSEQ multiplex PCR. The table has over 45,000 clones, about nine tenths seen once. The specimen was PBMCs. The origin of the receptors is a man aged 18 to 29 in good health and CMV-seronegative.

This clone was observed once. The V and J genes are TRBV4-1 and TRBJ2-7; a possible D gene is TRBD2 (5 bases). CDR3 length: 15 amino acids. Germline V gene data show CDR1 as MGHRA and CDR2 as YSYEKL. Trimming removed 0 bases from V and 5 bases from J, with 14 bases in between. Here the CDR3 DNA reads TGCGCCAGCAGCCAAGAACCAGAAGGGAGCCACGAGCAGTACTTC. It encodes CASSQEPEGSHEQYF.

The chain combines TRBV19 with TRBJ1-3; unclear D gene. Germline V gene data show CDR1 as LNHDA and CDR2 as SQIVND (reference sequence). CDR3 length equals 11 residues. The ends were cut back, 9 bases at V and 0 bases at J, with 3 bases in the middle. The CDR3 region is CASFSGNTIYF. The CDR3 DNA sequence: TGTGCCAGCTTCTCTGGAAACACCATATATTTT.

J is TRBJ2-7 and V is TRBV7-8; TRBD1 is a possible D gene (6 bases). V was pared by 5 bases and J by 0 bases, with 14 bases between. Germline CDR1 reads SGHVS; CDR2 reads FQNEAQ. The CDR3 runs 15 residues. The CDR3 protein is CASSDRTDSSYEQYF. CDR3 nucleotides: TGTGCCAGCAGCGATCGGACAGATAGCTCCTACGAGCAGTACTTC.

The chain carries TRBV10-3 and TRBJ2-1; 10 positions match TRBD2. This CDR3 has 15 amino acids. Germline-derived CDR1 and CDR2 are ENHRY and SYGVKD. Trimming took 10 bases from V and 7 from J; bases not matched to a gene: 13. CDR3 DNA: TGTGCCAGCACCCAGTCTAGCGGGAGTAGTAATGAGCAGTTCTTC. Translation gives CASTQSSGSSNEQFF.

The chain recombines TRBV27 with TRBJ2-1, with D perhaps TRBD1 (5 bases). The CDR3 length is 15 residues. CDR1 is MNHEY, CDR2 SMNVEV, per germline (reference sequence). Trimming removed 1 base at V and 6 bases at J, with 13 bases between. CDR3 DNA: TGTGCCAGCAGTTTATTCCCCAGGGTTGTCAATGAGCAGTTCTTC. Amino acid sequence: CASSLFPRVVNEQFF.

This CDR3 reads CARAEGVEQYF. The CDR3 nucleotides read TGTGCCAGGGCTGAGGGGGTCGAGCAGTACTTC. The V gene is TRBV25-1, the J gene TRBJ2-7, with D perhaps matching TRBD1 (6 bases). The V gene lost 9 bases and the J gene lost 6 bases, with 12 bases spanning the gap. CDR1 and CDR2 from the germline V gene are MGHDK and SYGVNS. CDR3 length: 11 residues.

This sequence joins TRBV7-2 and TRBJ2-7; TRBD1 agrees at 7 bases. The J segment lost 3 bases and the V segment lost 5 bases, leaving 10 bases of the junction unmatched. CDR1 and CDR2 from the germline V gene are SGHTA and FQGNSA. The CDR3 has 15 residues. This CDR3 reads CASSLNRGPIYEQYF. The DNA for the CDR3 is TGTGCCAGCAGCCTAAACAGGGGCCCAATCTACGAGCAGTACTTC.

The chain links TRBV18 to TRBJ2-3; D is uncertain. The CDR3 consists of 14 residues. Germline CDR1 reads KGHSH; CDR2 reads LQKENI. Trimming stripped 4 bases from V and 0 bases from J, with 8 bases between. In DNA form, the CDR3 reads TGTGCCAGCTCACTAGAACGGAGCACAGATACGCAGTATTTT. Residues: CASSLERSTDTQYF.

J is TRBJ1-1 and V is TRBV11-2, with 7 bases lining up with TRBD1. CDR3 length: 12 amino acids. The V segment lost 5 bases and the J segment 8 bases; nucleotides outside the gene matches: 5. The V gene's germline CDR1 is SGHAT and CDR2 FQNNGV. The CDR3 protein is CASSLGQNEAFF. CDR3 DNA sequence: TGTGCCAGCAGCCTGGGACAGAACGAAGCTTTCTTT.

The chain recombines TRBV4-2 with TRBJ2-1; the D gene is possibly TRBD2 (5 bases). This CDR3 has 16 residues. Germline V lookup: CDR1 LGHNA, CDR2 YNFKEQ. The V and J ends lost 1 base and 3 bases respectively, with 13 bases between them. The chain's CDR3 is CASSQVAERNYNEQFF. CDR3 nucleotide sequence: TGTGCCAGCAGCCAAGTCGCCGAGCGGAACTACAATGAGCAGTTCTTC.

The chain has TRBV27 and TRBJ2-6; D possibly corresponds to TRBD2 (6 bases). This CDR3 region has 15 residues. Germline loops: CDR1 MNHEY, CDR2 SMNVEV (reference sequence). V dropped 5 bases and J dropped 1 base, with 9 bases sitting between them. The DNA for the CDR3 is TGTGCCAGCAGTGCCGGGGGTTCTGGGGCCAACGTCCTGACTTTC. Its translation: CASSAGGSGANVLTF. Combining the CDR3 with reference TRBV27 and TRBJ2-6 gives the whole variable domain EAQVTQNPRYLITVTGKKLTVTCSQNMNHEYMSWYRQDPGLGLRQIYYSMNVEVTDKGDVPEGYKVSRKEKRNFPLILESPSPNQTSLYFCASSAGGSGANVLTFGAGSRLTVL.

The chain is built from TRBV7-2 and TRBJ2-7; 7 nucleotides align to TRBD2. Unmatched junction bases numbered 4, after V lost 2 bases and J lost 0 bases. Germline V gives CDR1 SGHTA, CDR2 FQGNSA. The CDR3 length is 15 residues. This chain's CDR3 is CASSLRGGSSYEQYF. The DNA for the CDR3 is TGTGCCAGCAGCTTACGGGGAGGGAGCTCCTACGAGCAGTACTTC.

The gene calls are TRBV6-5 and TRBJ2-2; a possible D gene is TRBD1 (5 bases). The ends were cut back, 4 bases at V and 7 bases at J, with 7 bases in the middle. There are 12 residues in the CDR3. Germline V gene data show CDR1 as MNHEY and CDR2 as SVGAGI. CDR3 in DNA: TGTGCCAGCAGTTCAGGGAACGGGGAGCTGTTTTTT. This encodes CASSSGNGELFF.

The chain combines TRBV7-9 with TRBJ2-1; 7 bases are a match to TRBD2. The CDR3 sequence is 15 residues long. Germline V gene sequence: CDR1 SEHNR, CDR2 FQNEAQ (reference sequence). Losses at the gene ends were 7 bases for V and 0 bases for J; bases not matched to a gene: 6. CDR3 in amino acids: CASTTRGSSYNEQFF. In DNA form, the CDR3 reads TGTGCCAGCACGACGCGGGGGAGCTCCTACAATGAGCAGTTCTTC.

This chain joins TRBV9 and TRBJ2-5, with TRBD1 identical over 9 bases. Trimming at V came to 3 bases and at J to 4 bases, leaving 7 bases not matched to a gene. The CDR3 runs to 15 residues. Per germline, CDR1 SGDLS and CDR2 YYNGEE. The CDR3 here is CASSATGTGIETQYF. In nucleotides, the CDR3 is TGTGCCAGCAGCGCAACCGGGACAGGGATAGAGACCCAGTACTTC.